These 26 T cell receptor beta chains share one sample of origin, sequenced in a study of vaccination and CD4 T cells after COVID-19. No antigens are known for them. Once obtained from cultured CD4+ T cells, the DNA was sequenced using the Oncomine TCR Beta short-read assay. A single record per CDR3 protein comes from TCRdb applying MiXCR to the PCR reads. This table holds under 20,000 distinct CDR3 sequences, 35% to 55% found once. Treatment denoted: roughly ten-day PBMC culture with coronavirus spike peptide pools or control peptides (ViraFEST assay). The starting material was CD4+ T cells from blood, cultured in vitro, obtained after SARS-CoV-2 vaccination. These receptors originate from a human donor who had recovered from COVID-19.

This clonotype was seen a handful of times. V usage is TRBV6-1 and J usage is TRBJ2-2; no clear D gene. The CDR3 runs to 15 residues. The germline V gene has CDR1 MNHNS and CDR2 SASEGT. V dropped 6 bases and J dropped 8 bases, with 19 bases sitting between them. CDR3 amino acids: CASSRTPQASGELFF. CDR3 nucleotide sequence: TGTGCCAGCAGCCGGACCCCCCAAGCATCGGGGGAGCTGTTTTTT.

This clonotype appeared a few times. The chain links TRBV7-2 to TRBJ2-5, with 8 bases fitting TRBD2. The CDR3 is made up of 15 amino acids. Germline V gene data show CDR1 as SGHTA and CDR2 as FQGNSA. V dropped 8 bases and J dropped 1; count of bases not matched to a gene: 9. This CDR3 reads CASDPDRGGQETQYF. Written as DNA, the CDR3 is TGTGCCAGCGACCCAGACCGGGGGGGCCAAGAGACCCAGTACTTC.

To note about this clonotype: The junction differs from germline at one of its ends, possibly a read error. CDR3 region: CCALRVSETQYF. The DNA of the CDR3 is TGCTGTGCCCTACGGGTATCGGAGACCCAGTACTTC. The chain couples TRBV20-1 to TRBJ2-5; D is undetermined. Looked up from germline, CDR1 is DFQATT and CDR2 is SNEGSKA (reference sequence). The CDR3 covers 12 residues.

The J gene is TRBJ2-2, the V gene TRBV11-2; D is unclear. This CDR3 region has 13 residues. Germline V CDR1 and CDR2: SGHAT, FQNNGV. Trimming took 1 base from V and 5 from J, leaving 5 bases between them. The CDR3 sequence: CASSLGLTGELFF. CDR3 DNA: TGTGCCAGCAGCTTAGGCTTGACCGGGGAGCTGTTTTTT.

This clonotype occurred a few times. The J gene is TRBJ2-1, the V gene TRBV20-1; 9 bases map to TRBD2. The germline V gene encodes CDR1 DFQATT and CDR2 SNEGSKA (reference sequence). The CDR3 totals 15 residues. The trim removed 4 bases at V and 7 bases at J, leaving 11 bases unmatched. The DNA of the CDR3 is TGCAGTGCTACCAGCGGGAGGAACCTGGGGAATGAGCAGTTCTTC. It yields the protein CSATSGRNLGNEQFF.

CDR3 residues: CASSLRSSGRSYNEQFF. The CDR3 region has the DNA TGTGCCAGCAGCCTCCGTTCTAGCGGGAGGTCCTACAATGAGCAGTTCTTC. The chain couples TRBV7-2 to TRBJ2-1, with 11 nucleotides matching TRBD2. V shed 5 bases and J 1 base; nucleotides not matched to a gene: 7. The CDR3 consists of 17 residues. Germline assignment: CDR1 SGHTA and CDR2 FQGNSA.

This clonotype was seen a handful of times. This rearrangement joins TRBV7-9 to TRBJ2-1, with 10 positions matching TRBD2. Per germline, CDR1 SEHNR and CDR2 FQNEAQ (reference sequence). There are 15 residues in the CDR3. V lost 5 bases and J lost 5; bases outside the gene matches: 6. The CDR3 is CASSQRTSGDNEQFF. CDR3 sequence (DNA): TGTGCCAGCAGCCAACGGACTAGCGGCGACAATGAGCAGTTCTTC. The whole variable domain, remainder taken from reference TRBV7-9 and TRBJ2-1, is DTGVSQNPRHKITKRGQNVTFRCDPISEHNRLYWYRQTLGQGPEFLTYFQNEAQLEKSRLLSDRFSAERPKGSFSTLEIQRTEQGDSAMYLCASSQRTSGDNEQFFGPGTRLTVL.

The CDR3 DNA follows: TGTGCCAGCAGCCCCAGACAGGGTTGGGAGACCCAGTACTTC. This translates into CASSPRQGWETQYF. The V call is TRBV7-7, the J call TRBJ2-5, with 7 positions matching TRBD1. Germline values: CDR1 SSHAT, CDR2 FNYEAQ (reference sequence). The CDR3 length is 14 residues. The junction had 8 bases not matched to a gene; V was cut back by 5 bases and J by 5 bases. The complete variable domain, with remaining parts taken from reference TRBV7-7 and TRBJ2-5, reads GAGVSQSPRYKVTKRGQDVTLRCDPISSHATLYWYQQALGQGPEFLTYFNYEAQPDKSGLPSDRFSAERPEGSISTLTIQRTEQRDSAMYRCASSPRQGWETQYFGPGTRLLVL.

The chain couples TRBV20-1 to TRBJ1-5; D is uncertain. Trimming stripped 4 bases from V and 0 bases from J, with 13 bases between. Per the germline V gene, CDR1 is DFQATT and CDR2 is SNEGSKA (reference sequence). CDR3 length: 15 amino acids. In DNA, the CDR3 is TGCAGTGCTACGCGACCCCTCAATAGCAATCAGCCCCAGCATTTT. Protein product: CSATRPLNSNQPQHF.

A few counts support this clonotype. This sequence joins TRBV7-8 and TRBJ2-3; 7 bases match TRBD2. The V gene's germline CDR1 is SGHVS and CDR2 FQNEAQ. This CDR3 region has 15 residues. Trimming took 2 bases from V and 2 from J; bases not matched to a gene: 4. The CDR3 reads CASSLLAGLTDTQYF. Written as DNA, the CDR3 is TGTGCCAGCAGCTTATTAGCGGGCCTCACAGATACGCAGTATTTT.

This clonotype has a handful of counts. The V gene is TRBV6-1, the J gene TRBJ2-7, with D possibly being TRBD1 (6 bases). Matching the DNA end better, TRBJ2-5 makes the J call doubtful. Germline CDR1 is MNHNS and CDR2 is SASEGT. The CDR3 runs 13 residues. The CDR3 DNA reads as TGTGCCAGCAGCCAGACAGGTTTAGAGACCCAGTACTTC. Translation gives CASSQTGLETQYF.

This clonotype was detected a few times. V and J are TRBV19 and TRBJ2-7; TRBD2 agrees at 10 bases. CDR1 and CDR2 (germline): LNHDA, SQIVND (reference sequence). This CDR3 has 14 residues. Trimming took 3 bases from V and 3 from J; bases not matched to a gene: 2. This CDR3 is CASSMASGSYEQYF. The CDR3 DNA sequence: TGTGCCAGTAGTATGGCTAGCGGGAGCTACGAGCAGTACTTC.

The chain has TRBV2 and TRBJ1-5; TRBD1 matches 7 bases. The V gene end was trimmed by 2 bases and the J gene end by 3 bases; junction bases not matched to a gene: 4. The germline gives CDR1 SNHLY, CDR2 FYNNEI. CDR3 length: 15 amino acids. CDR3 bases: TGTGCCAGCAGTGAAAGGGGGCAAGTCAATCAGCCCCAGCATTTT. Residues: CASSERGQVNQPQHF. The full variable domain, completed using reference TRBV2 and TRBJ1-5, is EPEVTQTPSHQVTQMGQEVILRCVPISNHLYFYWYRQILGQKVEFLVSFYNNEISEKSEIFDDQFSVERPDGSNFTLKIRSTKLEDSAMYFCASSERGQVNQPQHFGDGTRLSIL.

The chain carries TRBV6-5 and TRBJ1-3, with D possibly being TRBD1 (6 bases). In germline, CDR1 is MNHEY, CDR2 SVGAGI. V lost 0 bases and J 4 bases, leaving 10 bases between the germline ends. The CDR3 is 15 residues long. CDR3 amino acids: CASSYSEGGGNTIYF. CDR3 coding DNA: TGTGCCAGCAGTTACTCCGAGGGGGGGGGAAACACCATATATTTT.

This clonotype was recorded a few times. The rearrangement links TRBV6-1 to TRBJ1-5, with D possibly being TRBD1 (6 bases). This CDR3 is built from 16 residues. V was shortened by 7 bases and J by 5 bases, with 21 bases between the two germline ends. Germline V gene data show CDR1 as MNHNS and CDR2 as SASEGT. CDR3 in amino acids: CASTEGASPGDQPQHF. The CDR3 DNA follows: TGTGCCAGCACCGAAGGGGCCAGTCCAGGGGATCAGCCCCAGCATTTT.

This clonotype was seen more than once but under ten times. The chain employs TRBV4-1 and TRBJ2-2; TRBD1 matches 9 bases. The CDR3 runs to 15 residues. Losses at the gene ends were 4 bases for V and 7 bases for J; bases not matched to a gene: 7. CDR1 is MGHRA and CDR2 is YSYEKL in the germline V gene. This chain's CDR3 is CASSLLTGGIGELFF. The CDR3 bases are TGCGCCAGCAGCCTATTGACAGGGGGAATCGGGGAGCTGTTTTTT.

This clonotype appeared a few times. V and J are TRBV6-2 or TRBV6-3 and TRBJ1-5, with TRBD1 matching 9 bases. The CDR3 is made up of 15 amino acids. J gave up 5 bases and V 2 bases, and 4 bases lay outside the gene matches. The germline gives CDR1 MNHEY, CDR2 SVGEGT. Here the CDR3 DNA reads TGTGCCAGCAGTTACCTGGACAGGGGTTATCAGCCCCAGCATTTT. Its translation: CASSYLDRGYQPQHF.

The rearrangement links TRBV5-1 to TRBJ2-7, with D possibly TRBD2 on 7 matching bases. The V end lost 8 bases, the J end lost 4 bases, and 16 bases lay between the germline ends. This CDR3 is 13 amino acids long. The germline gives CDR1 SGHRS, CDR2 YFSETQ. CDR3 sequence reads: CARVGGLNYEQYF. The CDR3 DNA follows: TGCGCCAGAGTCGGGGGGCTAAATTACGAGCAGTACTTC.

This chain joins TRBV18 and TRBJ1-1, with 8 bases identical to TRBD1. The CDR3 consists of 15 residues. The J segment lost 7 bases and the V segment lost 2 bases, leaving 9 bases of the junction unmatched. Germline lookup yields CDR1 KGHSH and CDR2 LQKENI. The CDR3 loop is CASSPKQGAVYEAFF. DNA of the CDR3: TGTGCCAGCTCACCAAAGCAGGGGGCCGTCTATGAAGCTTTCTTT.

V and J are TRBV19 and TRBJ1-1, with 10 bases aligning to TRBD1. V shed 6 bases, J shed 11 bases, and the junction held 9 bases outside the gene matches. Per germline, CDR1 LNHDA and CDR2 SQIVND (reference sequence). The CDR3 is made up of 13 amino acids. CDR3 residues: CASRRDRGSKAFF. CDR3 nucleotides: TGTGCCAGTAGGCGGGACAGGGGAAGTAAGGCTTTCTTT.

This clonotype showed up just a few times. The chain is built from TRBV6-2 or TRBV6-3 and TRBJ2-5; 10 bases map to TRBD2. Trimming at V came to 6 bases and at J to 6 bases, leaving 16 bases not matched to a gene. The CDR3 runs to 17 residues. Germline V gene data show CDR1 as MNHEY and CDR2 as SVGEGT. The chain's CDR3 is CASRDISSGGVDQTQYF. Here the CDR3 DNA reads TGTGCCAGCAGAGACATTTCTAGCGGGGGAGTCGATCAGACCCAGTACTTC.

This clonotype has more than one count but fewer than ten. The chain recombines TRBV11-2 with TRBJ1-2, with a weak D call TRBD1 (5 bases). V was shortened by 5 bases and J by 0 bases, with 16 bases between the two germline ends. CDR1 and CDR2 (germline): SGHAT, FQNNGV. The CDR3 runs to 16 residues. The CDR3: CASSGSSREANYGYTF. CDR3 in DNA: TGTGCCAGCAGCGGGTCCAGCAGGGAGGCTAACTATGGCTACACCTTC. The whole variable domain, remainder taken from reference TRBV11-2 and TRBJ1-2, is EAGVAQSPRYKIIEKRQSVAFWCNPISGHATLYWYQQILGQGPKLLIQFQNNGVVDDSQLPKDRFSAERLKGVDSTLKIQPAKLEDSAVYLCASSGSSREANYGYTFGSGTRLTVV.

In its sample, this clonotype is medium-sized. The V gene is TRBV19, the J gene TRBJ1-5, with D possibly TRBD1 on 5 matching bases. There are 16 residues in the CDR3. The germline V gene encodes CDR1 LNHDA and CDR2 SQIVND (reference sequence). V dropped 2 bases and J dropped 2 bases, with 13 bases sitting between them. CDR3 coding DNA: TGTGCCAGTAGTATAAGTGTGGGGCAGGGCAATCAGCCCCAGCATTTT. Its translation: CASSISVGQGNQPQHF.

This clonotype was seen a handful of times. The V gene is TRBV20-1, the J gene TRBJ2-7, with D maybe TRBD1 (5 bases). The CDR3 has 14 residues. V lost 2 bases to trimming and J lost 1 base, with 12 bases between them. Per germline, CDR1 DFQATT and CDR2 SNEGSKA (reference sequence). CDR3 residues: CSARRTPLSYEQYF. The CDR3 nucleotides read TGCAGTGCTAGACGGACACCTCTTTCCTACGAGCAGTACTTC.

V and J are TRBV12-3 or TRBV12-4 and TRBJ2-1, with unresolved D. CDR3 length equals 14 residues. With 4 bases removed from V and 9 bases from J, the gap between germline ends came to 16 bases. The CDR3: CASSWSNFLSEQFF. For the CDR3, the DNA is TGTGCCAGCAGTTGGTCCAACTTTTTGAGTGAGCAGTTCTTC.

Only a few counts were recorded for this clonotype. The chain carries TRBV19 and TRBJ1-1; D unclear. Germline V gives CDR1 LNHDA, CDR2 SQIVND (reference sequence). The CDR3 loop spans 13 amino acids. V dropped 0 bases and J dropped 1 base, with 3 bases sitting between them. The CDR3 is CASSIDGNTEAFF. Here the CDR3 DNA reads TGTGCCAGTAGTATAGACGGGAACACTGAAGCTTTCTTT.